This entry lists 10 T cell receptor beta chains sequenced from one sample in a study of follicular helper T cells after annual influenza vaccination. As for time point: 2015-2016 season, 7 days after influenza vaccination. Here immunoSEQ multiplex PCR was the method, and the copy in TCRdb shows in-frame clones only, minus some. Among 1,200 or so clones listed, around 80% were seen once. Sequenced here: CXCR5+ CD38+ circulating T follicular helper cells from blood, sampled 7 days after influenza vaccination. The subset here: circulating Tfh, non-naive CD4+CXCR5+PD-1+ (ICOS+CD38+ or ICOS-CD38-). The receptors were gathered from an adult who received the influenza vaccine.

V is TRBV28 and J is TRBJ1-5, with D uncertain. Per the germline V gene, CDR1 is MDHEN and CDR2 is SYDVKM. This CDR3 is built from 12 residues. V was shortened by 3 bases and J by 6 bases, with 6 bases between the two germline ends. The CDR3: CASSLGGQPQHF. The CDR3 nucleotides read TGTGCCAGCAGTTTGGGTGGTCAGCCCCAGCATTTT.

CDR3 protein: CASSPRGLNTEAFF. The CDR3 DNA reads as TGTGCCAGCTCACCTCGCGGATTGAACACTGAAGCTTTCTTT. This chain uses TRBV18 with TRBJ1-1; D remains ambiguous. Germline CDR1 and CDR2: KGHSH and LQKENI. The CDR3 sequence is 14 residues long. V was clipped by 3 bases and J by 0 bases, with 8 bases between them.

This chain links TRBV15 with TRBJ1-5; D uncertain. The germline V gene has CDR1 LNHNV and CDR2 YYDKDF (reference sequence). There are 15 residues in the CDR3. The V end was cut by 2 bases, the J end by 8 bases, with 16 bases between. The CDR3 nucleotides read TGTGCCACCAGCAGAATGAGGCCAACCACAGAGCCCCAGCATTTT. Protein sequence: CATSRMRPTTEPQHF.

V gene TRBV14 combines with J gene TRBJ1-1; tentative D call: TRBD1 (6 bases). Germline CDR1 reads SGHDN; CDR2 reads FVKESK. V was shortened by 7 bases and J by 6 bases, with 21 bases between the two germline ends. The CDR3 extends over 15 amino acids. The CDR3, as DNA: TGTGCCAGCACGCCACGGGGGCTCTTGGTCTCTGAAGCTTTCTTT. Translating gives CASTPRGLLVSEAFF.

The chain has TRBV7-3 and TRBJ2-3; D remains ambiguous. Germline V CDR1 and CDR2: SGHTA, FQGTGA. CDR3 size: 14 residues. Trimming took 5 bases from V and 0 from J, leaving 9 bases between them. This CDR3 reads CASSPASSTDTQYF. CDR3 nucleotide sequence: TGTGCCAGCAGCCCAGCGAGTAGCACAGATACGCAGTATTTT. Drawing the rest from reference TRBV7-3 and TRBJ2-3, the complete variable domain is GAGVSQTPSNKVTEKGKYVELRCDPISGHTALYWYRQSLGQGPEFLIYFQGTGAADDSGLPNDRFFAVRPEGSVSTLKIQRTERGDSAVYLCASSPASSTDTQYFGPGTRLTVL.

This sequence joins TRBV11-2 and TRBJ1-1, with TRBD1 as a possible D gene (5 bases). The length of the CDR3 is 15 residues. Germline V gene sequence: CDR1 SGHAT, CDR2 FQNNGV. V lost 5 bases and J lost 3, with 16 bases in between. The CDR3 loop reads CASSQVGGWDTEAFF. CDR3 nucleotide sequence: TGTGCCAGCAGCCAAGTCGGGGGTTGGGACACTGAAGCTTTCTTT.

The chain carries TRBV28 and TRBJ2-1; possible D gene TRBD2, 7 bases. Per germline, CDR1 MDHEN and CDR2 SYDVKM. V was clipped by 8 bases and J by 6 bases, with 20 bases between them. There are 15 residues in the CDR3. This CDR3 reads CASETGGSAINEQFF. DNA of the CDR3: TGTGCCAGCGAAACGGGGGGCTCGGCCATCAATGAGCAGTTCTTC.

The chain uses TRBV30 and TRBJ2-7, with D tentatively TRBD1 (5 bases). The CDR3 contains 11 residues. Germline CDR1 and CDR2: GTSNPN and SVGIG (reference sequence). V was clipped by 6 bases and J by 2 bases, with 8 bases between them. Here the CDR3 reads CACGAPYEQYF. The CDR3 region has the DNA TGTGCCTGTGGGGCGCCCTACGAGCAGTACTTC.

This clone appeared once. The chain combines TRBV7-9 with TRBJ2-5; 9 bases map to TRBD2. The germline gives CDR1 SEHNR, CDR2 FQNEAQ (reference sequence). V lost 0 bases and J lost 4; bases outside the gene matches: 6. The CDR3 consists of 16 residues. The CDR3 protein is CASSLARASGAETQYF. For the CDR3, the DNA is TGTGCCAGCAGCTTAGCGCGGGCTAGCGGGGCAGAGACCCAGTACTTC.

V gene TRBV4-2 combines with J gene TRBJ1-5, with D unclear. The CDR3 consists of 15 residues. The germline V and J ends were trimmed by 5 bases and 0 bases, with 11 bases remaining between them. Germline CDR1 LGHNA, CDR2 YNFKEQ. The CDR3 here is CASSALGYSNQPQHF. The CDR3 DNA follows: TGTGCCAGCAGCGCCCTCGGATATAGCAATCAGCCCCAGCATTTT.